This TCR beta chain was obtained from a study of regulatory T cells in long-lasting Graves disease (dated by TCRdb to the early 2020s). Notes on the research overall: Patients with newly diagnosed Graves' disease had been on antithyroid drugs for under 3 months. The study took place in China and was registered as a clinical trial. This study used TCR sequencing and RNA sequencing of peripheral blood to compare persistent Graves' disease patients against newly diagnosed Graves' disease patients. TCR sequencing covered roughly 13 persistent and roughly 20 newly diagnosed Graves' disease patients, some 33 samples in total. Study-wide conclusions, independent of this receptor: TRBV28, TRBJ1-2 and TRBJ2-5 were preferentially used in persistent disease, while TRBV20-1 and TRBJ2-1 were favored in newly diagnosed disease. Only the TCR beta chain was sequenced and analyzed. The authors acknowledged the small sample size as a limitation that may reduce accuracy. Compared with newly diagnosed patients, patients with persistent Graves' disease had lower TCR Shannon entropy and fewer highly expanded clones, which suggests clonal expansion. Only peripheral blood was studied, because thyroid tissue, the primary lesion, was inaccessible. Persistent patients shared more public clonotypes among themselves (around 2,500) than newly diagnosed patients did (about 900).

On this clonotype itself: Its antigen is still unknown. The input lacks base qualities; no much larger clone sits a single base away.

The time point label, read with the paper, signifies: newly diagnosed GD, antithyroid drugs for less than 3 months. For both TCR sequencing and RNA sequencing, RNA was extracted from PBMCs using TRIzol. The diagnosis of Graves' disease was made according to American Thyroid Association guidelines. Patients for the study were recruited at an endocrinology department in Xi'an, China. Each patient gave 8.5 to 9.5 milliliters of peripheral blood, collected in an EDTA anticoagulant tube. PBMCs were isolated by Ficoll Paque Plus density gradient separation without further T cell sorting. An Agilent 2100 Bioanalyzer and agarose gel were used to check RNA quality, and a NanoDrop 2000 was used to measure RNA concentration. Libraries were made using multiplex PCR. Sequencing instrument: Illumina HiSeq 4000. CDR3 regions were amplified by Arm-PCR with iRepertoire HTBI primers to construct TCR beta libraries. Gel purification was performed on PCR products prior to sequencing. The authors' pipeline ran thus. Across samples, some 62 TRBV and 13 to 15 TRBJ segments were identified and used for gene usage analysis of CDR3 amino acid clonotypes. COPE and FqMerger were used to merge filtered high-quality paired reads into contigs. Contigs were aligned with BLAST to IMGT TRBV, TRBD and TRBJ reference genes, and CDR3 was defined per IMGT. Any clonotype with a frequency above 0.1% was classified as a highly expanded clone. Shannon entropy was used to measure repertoire diversity, and the Gini coefficient was used to measure V-J evenness. Clonotypes shared by more than one individual were considered public. TCRdb itself trimmed the public reads at Q25 with fastp, ran MiXCR and retained productive beta chains. CDR3 protein duplicates are merged, each entry listing the most common genes and DNA. TCRdb's processing, not the authors' own work, is the source of the V and J calls. This sample comprises 550,000 to 700,000 distinct CDR3 sequences, 15% to 20% of them detected only once. The top ten hold about 11% of the sample.

From the cysteine through the phenylalanine, the CDR3 covers 13 amino acids. The kept DNA is CDR3 alone, 39 bases in frame from the first base. Here V drops 4 bases and J drops 7 bases, and the junction holds 4 bases not matched to any gene. Reading the germline V gene gives CDR1 SGHRS and CDR2 YFSETQ. These records were also assigned to another study, of T cells in Graves' hyperthyroidism and ophthalmopathy. The second publication reports: A patient counted as having stable Graves' hyperthyroidism if no progression to ophthalmopathy occurred over 18 months of follow-up. Hyperthyroidism patients were aged 18 to 65 years and newly diagnosed, with disease duration of less than 2 months. Exclusion was applied to patients with uncontrolled infections, other autoimmune diseases, pregnancy or lactation. Diagnoses were based on clinical symptoms, serum thyroxine and TRAb, thyroid ultrasound and orbital computed tomography. For the first round of RT-PCR on the TCR CDR3, the HTBI primer set was used together with the Qiagen OneStep RT-PCR kit. Most expanded thyroid clonotypes (frequency above 0.001) were also detected in blood, a finding suggesting that blood repertoires may reflect thyroid immune responses. A 13 V-J signature model separated ophthalmopathy from stable hyperthyroidism, with around 91% sensitivity and just under 84% specificity in cross-validation and 80%/75% in testing. In validation, progression to ophthalmopathy was predicted by the model with nearly 71% sensitivity and 72% to 85% specificity, a median of about 6 months before onset. To identify distinguishing TCR V-J signatures, a discovery cohort of 100 patients was used, comprising 40 to 45 with Graves' ophthalmopathy and some 60 with stable Graves' hyperthyroidism. Whether ophthalmopathy could be predicted prospectively was tested in an independent validation cohort made up of under 20 hyperthyroidism patients plus 17 patients who later progressed to ophthalmopathy. The approximately 98 discovery patients were randomly divided into training and test sets at a 7:3 ratio. In about six Graves' hyperthyroidism patients, the study also compared T-cell repertoires from thyroid tissue with T-cell repertoires from blood. After blood sampling, hyperthyroidism patients were treated with methimazole at a starting dose of 30 mg daily, and ophthalmopathy patients were treated with high-dose intravenous methylprednisolone. Libraries were constructed in a second round of multiplex PCR, after which size selection and purification were performed. Sequencing of the libraries was done on an Illumina HiSeq2000 using paired-end 100 bp reads. SOAPnuke was used to process the raw data, throwing out any read that contained adapters or uncalled bases, had a mean Phred below 15, or lacked an exact constant-primer or identifier match. COPE v1.2.5 was used to merge high-quality paired reads, and clonotypes were defined as unique nucleotide sequences. MiTCR v1.1 was used to align the clonotypes against IMGT TRBV, TRBD and TRBJ reference segments. Only V-J combinations with frequency above 0.0001, covering about 99% of repertoires, were analysed. The TCS score was defined as F50 (clonal expansion) divided by E x V (chaos), with BLOSUM62-based TCRdist calculated between CDR3 peptides within each V-J. Welch's t-statistics and random forest reduced fewer than 550 V-J features to 13, which were used in a naive Bayes classifier (R e1071). No statistical method was used to set the sample size in advance, and investigators knew the group allocation. The paper describes TCR Vbeta CDR3 sequencing of about 140 peripheral blood samples, made up of fewer than 50 ophthalmopathy patients, more than 70 hyperthyroidism patients and 17 progressor patients.

The clonotype was recovered from a man between 18 and 29 years old with Graves disease. Donor details come from another sample of the same person, matched by shared clones. The sequencing here drew on peripheral blood mononuclear cells (PBMCs), taken at new diagnosis, from a patient treated with antithyroid drugs. Rearrangement joined TRBV5-1 to TRBJ2-7, with 11 central nucleotides matching TRBD1. The bases read TGCGCCAGCAGCCCGGGACAGGGGGTAGAGCAGTACTTC. Its protein is CASSPGQGVEQYF. The variable domain in full, with residues beyond the CDR3 obtained from the reference TRBV5-1 and TRBJ2-7 genes, is KAGVTQTPRYLIKTRGQQVTLSCSPISGHRSVSWYQQTPGQGLQFLFEYFSETQRNKGNFPGRFSGRQFSNSRSEMNVSTLELGDSALYLCASSPGQGVEQYFGPGTRLTVT.